These 23 T cell receptor beta chains originate from one sample sequenced in a study of CD8 T cells in ankylosing spondylitis. Overall study results and limits: A TCR beta motif of fewer than ten highly homologous variants seemed to mark ankylosing spondylitis blood.

TCRdb redid the calling of the 5' RACE reads with MiXCR, one entry per CDR3 protein. The top ten hold 19% of the sample, which has under 950,000 distinct CDR3 sequences, under 20% seen once. Their cognate antigens are unknown. Specimen: blood, either unsorted or a sorted T cell fraction (not recorded which). Source of these receptors: a male donor with ankylosing spondylitis.

This sequence joins TRBV5-1 and TRBJ2-5; D remains ambiguous. Trimming shortened V by 0 bases and J by 2 bases, and 8 bases separated the two germline ends. Germline V gives CDR1 SGHRS, CDR2 YFSETQ. This CDR3 is built from 14 residues. This CDR3 is CASSLAGIQETQYF. In DNA, the CDR3 is TGCGCCAGCAGCTTGGCCGGTATACAAGAGACCCAGTACTTC.

CDR3 bases: TGCGCCAGCAGCTTGAACCCAGAAACCTACGAGCAGTACTTC. Its protein is CASSLNPETYEQYF. This chain links TRBV5-1 with TRBJ2-7; no definite D call. Per the germline V gene, CDR1 is SGHRS and CDR2 is YFSETQ. The CDR3 covers 14 residues. V was trimmed by 1 base and J by 2 bases, leaving 10 bases between them.

The rearrangement links TRBV4-3 to TRBJ2-2, with D perhaps TRBD1 or TRBD2 (5 bases each). V lost 3 bases and J 5 bases, leaving 16 bases between the germline ends. The CDR3 consists of 16 residues. Germline loops: CDR1 LGHNA, CDR2 YSLEER. CDR3 DNA sequence: TGCGCCAGCAGCCACAACCCGGGACCGACTACCGGGGAGCTGTTTTTT. Its translation is CASSHNPGPTTGELFF.

This clonotype was observed a few times. The V call is TRBV7-9, the J call TRBJ1-5; tentative D call: TRBD1 (6 bases). V was clipped by 1 base and J by 3 bases, with 16 bases between them. CDR1 and CDR2 (germline): SEHNR, FQNEAQ (reference sequence). The CDR3 extends over 17 amino acids. The CDR3 reads CASSLGSAGAPNQPQHF. The CDR3 nucleotides are TGTGCCAGCAGCTTAGGGTCGGCAGGGGCCCCCAATCAGCCCCAGCATTTT.

This clonotype was found a few times. The rearrangement links TRBV13 to TRBJ2-1; 7 positions match TRBD1. Germline V gives CDR1 PRHDT, CDR2 FYEKMQ (reference sequence). CDR3 length: 15 amino acids. The ends lost 4 bases at V and 3 bases at J; junction bases unmatched: 6. The CDR3 DNA sequence: TGTGCCAGCAGCTCTCTGAACAGGGGCTACAATGAGCAGTTCTTC. Translation gives CASSSLNRGYNEQFF. The full variable domain, in which reference TRBV13 and TRBJ2-1 provide the parts outside the CDR3, is AAGVIQSPRHLIKEKRETATLKCYPIPRHDTVYWYQQGPGQDPQFLISFYEKMQSDKGSIPDRFSAQQFSDYHSELNMSSLELGDSALYFCASSSLNRGYNEQFFGPGTRLTVL.

V and J are TRBV5-1 and TRBJ1-2; TRBD1 is a possible D gene (6 bases). V was cut by 0 bases and J by 8 bases, with 17 bases left in between. From germline, CDR1 is SGHRS and CDR2 YFSETQ. The CDR3 runs 15 residues. This CDR3 reads CASSLATGQPGGYTF. The CDR3 DNA sequence: TGCGCCAGCAGCTTGGCCACAGGACAGCCCGGGGGCTACACCTTC. Supplemented by reference TRBV5-1 and TRBJ1-2, the full variable domain reads KAGVTQTPRYLIKTRGQQVTLSCSPISGHRSVSWYQQTPGQGLQFLFEYFSETQRNKGNFPGRFSGRQFSNSRSEMNVSTLELGDSALYLCASSLATGQPGGYTFGSGTRLTVV.

This clonotype occurred a few times. V usage is TRBV12-3 or TRBV12-4 and J usage is TRBJ2-1; TRBD2 matches at 10 bases. The CDR3 loop spans 15 amino acids. With V trimmed by 2 bases and J by 8 bases, 6 bases remained unmatched. In DNA form, the CDR3 reads TGTGCCAGCAGTTTACCCTCTAGCGGGAGCGATGAGCAGTTCTTC. It yields the protein CASSLPSSGSDEQFF.

The table lists this clonotype with a few counts. V and J are TRBV12-3 or TRBV12-4 and TRBJ2-1, with TRBD2 matching 8 bases. The CDR3 loop spans 15 amino acids. After removal of 5 bases from V and 0 bases from J, the junction contained 3 bases not matched to a gene. This chain's CDR3 is CASSRAGVSYNEQFF. CDR3 DNA sequence: TGTGCCAGCAGTAGAGCGGGAGTCTCCTACAATGAGCAGTTCTTC.

The chain recombines TRBV5-1 with TRBJ2-4; 9 bases match TRBD1. The V gene end was trimmed by 3 bases and the J gene end by 2 bases; junction bases not matched to a gene: 6. The V gene's germline CDR1 is SGHRS and CDR2 YFSETQ. This CDR3 region has 16 residues. The CDR3 nucleotides read TGCGCCAGCAGCTGGGGACAGGGTGAGACCAAAAACATTCAGTACTTC. Amino acids: CASSWGQGETKNIQYF.

The chain links TRBV29-1 to TRBJ2-1, with 7 bases aligning to TRBD2. CDR3 length: 14 amino acids. V was pared by 1 base and J by 5 bases, with 5 bases of the junction left unmatched. Per the germline V gene, CDR1 is SQVTM and CDR2 is ANQGSEA. The CDR3 nucleotides read TGCAGCGTTGAAGGTGCCGGGAGGCACAATGAGCAGTTCTTC. Its translation is CSVEGAGRHNEQFF.

This clonotype was recorded at least ten times. This chain links TRBV27 with TRBJ2-2; 8 bases align to TRBD2. The CDR3 sequence is 16 residues long. Losses at the gene ends were 7 bases for V and 4 bases for J; bases not matched to a gene: 11. CDR1 and CDR2 from the germline V gene are MNHEY and SMNVEV (reference sequence). The CDR3, as DNA: TGTGCCAGCACCGCCGTGGGGGCGGGGGGCACCGGGGAGCTGTTTTTT. It specifies CASTAVGAGGTGELFF.

Only a few counts were recorded for this clonotype. The rearrangement links TRBV12-3 or TRBV12-4 to TRBJ2-2, with 9 nucleotides matching TRBD2. The CDR3 is 13 amino acids. V shed 5 bases, J shed 6 bases, and the junction held 1 base outside the gene matches. CDR3 in DNA: TGTGCCAGCAGTAAGCGGGAGGCCGGGGAGCTGTTTTTT. This translates into CASSKREAGELFF.

Only a few counts were recorded for this clonotype. This chain connects TRBV19 to TRBJ1-5, with D uncertain. The length of the CDR3 is 14 residues. Germline CDR1 LNHDA, CDR2 SQIVND (reference sequence). V was cut by 7 bases and J by 4 bases, with 14 bases left in between. The CDR3 DNA reads as TGTGCCAGTAAAGGTAGCCTTCTAAATCAGCCCCAGCATTTT. Its translation: CASKGSLLNQPQHF. The full variable domain, with the rest looked up from reference TRBV19 and TRBJ1-5, is DGGITQSPKYLFRKEGQNVTLSCEQNLNHDAMYWYRQDPGQGLRLIYYSQIVNDFQKGDIAEGYSVSREKKESFPLTVTSAQKNPTAFYLCASKGSLLNQPQHFGDGTRLSIL.

This clonotype was recorded only once. V is TRBV12-3 or TRBV12-4 and J is TRBJ1-1, with a weak D call TRBD1 (5 bases). CDR3 length equals 15 residues. V was shortened by 2 bases and J by 4 bases, with 14 bases between the two germline ends. The CDR3 sequence: CASSLSGQVATEAFF. CDR3 sequence (DNA): TGTGCCAGCAGTTTATCAGGGCAGGTCGCCACTGAAGCTTTCTTT.

The rearrangement joins TRBV9 to TRBJ1-1; no firm D call. The germline CDR1 and CDR2 sequences are SGDLS and YYNGEE. The CDR3 length is 18 residues. The ends were cut back, 0 bases at V and 4 bases at J, with 22 bases in the middle. Here the CDR3 DNA reads TGTGCCAGCAGCGTAGGGGGAGGAACGCTCGGCTTGGGCACTGAAGCTTTCTTT. This codes for CASSVGGGTLGLGTEAFF.

V is TRBV20-1 and J is TRBJ1-1; TRBD1 is a possible D gene (5 bases). Deletions cut 2 bases from V and 3 bases from J, with 10 bases between. Germline values: CDR1 DFQATT, CDR2 SNEGSKA (reference sequence). This CDR3 spans 13 amino acids. The CDR3 region has the DNA TGCAGTGCTAGACAGGGTCTGGACACTGAAGCTTTCTTT. Protein product: CSARQGLDTEAFF.

This clonotype was found a few times. The rearrangement uses TRBV20-1 and TRBJ2-1; D may be TRBD1 or TRBD2 (6 bases each). Between the trimmed V and J ends, which lost 0 bases and 4 bases, there was a span of 25 bases. This CDR3 has 19 amino acids. Germline V CDR1 and CDR2: DFQATT, SNEGSKA (reference sequence). Here the CDR3 DNA reads TGCAGTGCTAGAGACGTCGAGGAGGTGGGGGGCTCTAGGTACAATGAGCAGTTCTTC. Protein: CSARDVEEVGGSRYNEQFF.

This clonotype came up a few times. The gene calls are TRBV12-3 or TRBV12-4 and TRBJ2-1; 10 bases agree with TRBD2. This CDR3 region has 14 residues. The V segment lost 7 bases and the J segment 7 bases; nucleotides outside the gene matches: 7. In nucleotides, the CDR3 is TGTGCCAGCACCCCCGGACTAGCGGAAAATGAGCAGTTCTTC. It specifies CASTPGLAENEQFF.

The chain is built from TRBV6-1 and TRBJ1-1; TRBD1 might be the D (5 bases). The CDR3 sequence is 14 residues long. V was shortened by 5 bases and J by 4 bases, with 14 bases between the two germline ends. Germline V gene lookup returns CDR1 MNHNS and CDR2 SASEGT. CDR3 region: CASSRSDRGTEAFF. CDR3 DNA sequence: TGTGCCAGCAGTAGATCAGACAGAGGCACTGAAGCTTTCTTT.

The chain joins TRBV12-3 or TRBV12-4 to TRBJ1-1, with D uncertain. The CDR3 consists of 15 residues. V lost 5 bases to trimming and J lost 0 bases, with 13 bases between them. The CDR3 DNA is TGTGCCAGCAGTCCTCCCAACTGGATGAACACTGAAGCTTTCTTT. It is translated as CASSPPNWMNTEAFF.

The rearrangement joins TRBV11-1 to TRBJ2-5; 7 nucleotides agree with TRBD2. This CDR3 comprises 13 residues. Germline V gene data show CDR1 as SGHAT and CDR2 as FQDESV (reference sequence). V lost 5 bases, J lost 7 bases, and 7 bases stayed unmatched. CDR3 sequence (DNA): TGTGCCAGCAGCGTACCGGGGAGGGGGACCCAGTACTTC. Translated: CASSVPGRGTQYF.

The rearrangement joins TRBV12-3 or TRBV12-4 to TRBJ1-2; 7 nucleotides agree with TRBD1. The CDR3 consists of 16 residues. With 7 bases clipped from V and 1 base from J, the junction kept 12 bases outside the gene matches. Here the CDR3 reads CASTKRQGAVNYGYTF. CDR3 coding DNA: TGTGCCAGCACCAAAAGACAGGGAGCGGTTAACTATGGCTACACCTTC.

The chain combines TRBV9 with TRBJ2-7, with TRBD1 matching over 7 bases. The CDR3 sequence is 14 residues long. With V trimmed by 3 bases and J by 4 bases, 7 bases remained unmatched. Germline loops: CDR1 SGDLS, CDR2 YYNGEE. The CDR3: CASSETGQQYEQYF. In DNA form, the CDR3 reads TGTGCCAGCAGCGAAACGGGACAGCAGTACGAGCAGTACTTC. Using reference TRBV9 and TRBJ2-7 for the parts outside the CDR3, the full variable domain is DSGVTQTPKHLITATGQRVTLRCSPRSGDLSVYWYQQSLDQGLQFLIQYYNGEERAKGNILERFSAQQFPDLHSELNLSSLELGDSALYFCASSETGQQYEQYFGPGTRLTVT.